This is a list of T cell receptor beta chains from one sample in a study of blood T cell repertoires in COVID-19. Sequenced by immunoSEQ multiplex PCR; TCRdb stores in-frame clones only, minus some. The sample has about 370,000 clones; 85% to 90% are singletons. The specimen was PBMCs or T cells enriched from blood (not recorded which). Receptors originate from a man younger than 35 who had recovered from COVID-19. CDR3s include the opening cysteine and the closing phenylalanine or tryptophan. The order of the fields is J gene, D gene, V gene, clone size, CDR3 protein, CDR3 DNA. A D gene is named only where the DNA matches it firmly. Only some rows state a clone size, as once, few, many or a class for expanded clones.

J gene: TRBJ2-2
D gene: TRBD2
V gene: TRBV24-1
clone size: .
CDR3 protein: CATSDPGGAAANTGELFF
CDR3 DNA: TGTGCCACCAGTGACCCCGGGGGGGCCGCCGCGAACACCGGGGAGCTGTTTTTT

J gene: TRBJ2-5
D gene: TRBD1
V gene: TRBV9
clone size: .
CDR3 protein: CASSVGDRGRFPKETQYF
CDR3 DNA: TGTGCCAGCAGCGTAGGGGACAGGGGGCGCTTTCCGAAAGAGACCCAGTACTTC

J gene: TRBJ2-7
D gene: .
V gene: TRBV2
clone size: once
CDR3 protein: CASREDRDYEQYF
CDR3 DNA: TGTGCCAGCCGGGAGGACAGGGACTACGAGCAGTACTTC

J gene: TRBJ2-7
D gene: .
V gene: TRBV11-2
clone size: .
CDR3 protein: CASSLAASATYEQYF
CDR3 DNA: TGTGCCAGCAGCTTAGCTGCTAGCGCTACCTACGAGCAGTACTTC

J gene: TRBJ1-4
D gene: .
V gene: TRBV19
clone size: .
CDR3 protein: CASRRRGEKLFF
CDR3 DNA: TGTGCCAGTAGGAGAAGGGGTGAAAAACTGTTTTTT

J gene: TRBJ1-6
D gene: .
V gene: TRBV28
clone size: .
CDR3 protein: CASSSQGLLGSPLHF
CDR3 DNA: TGTGCCAGCAGTTCTCAGGGACTCCTCGGATCACCCCTCCACTTT

J gene: TRBJ2-3
D gene: .
V gene: TRBV5-1
clone size: .
CDR3 protein: CASSLQGFVDTQYF
CDR3 DNA: TGCGCCAGCAGTTTACAGGGTTTCGTAGATACGCAGTATTTT

J gene: TRBJ1-4
D gene: TRBD1
V gene: TRBV7-9
clone size: once
CDR3 protein: CASSFRQGNEKLFF
CDR3 DNA: TGTGCCAGCAGCTTCAGACAGGGAAATGAAAAACTGTTTTTT

J gene: TRBJ2-7
D gene: .
V gene: TRBV6-5
clone size: .
CDR3 protein: CASGPPYEQYF
CDR3 DNA: TGTGCCAGCGGGCCCCCCTACGAGCAGTACTTC

J gene: TRBJ1-2
D gene: .
V gene: TRBV27
clone size: .
CDR3 protein: CASSVAGATYGYTF
CDR3 DNA: TGTGCCAGCAGTGTGGCAGGGGCAACCTATGGCTACACCTTC

J gene: TRBJ1-1
D gene: TRBD1
V gene: TRBV19
clone size: .
CDR3 protein: CASSTADRGNTEAFF
CDR3 DNA: TGTGCCAGTAGTACGGCGGACAGGGGCAATACTGAAGCTTTCTTT

J gene: TRBJ2-2
D gene: .
V gene: TRBV7-9
clone size: .
CDR3 protein: CASSLGQFTGELFF
CDR3 DNA: TGTGCCAGCAGCTTAGGGCAGTTCACCGGGGAGCTGTTTTTT

J gene: TRBJ2-7
D gene: TRBD2
V gene: TRBV27
clone size: .
CDR3 protein: CASSGPVGLGPREQYF
CDR3 DNA: TGTGCCAGCAGTGGCCCCGTAGGACTAGGGCCTCGGGAGCAGTACTTC

J gene: TRBJ2-7
D gene: TRBD1
V gene: TRBV6-2/TRBV6-3
clone size: .
CDR3 protein: CASSKPLGTGSLEQYF
CDR3 DNA: TGTGCCAGCAGCAAACCACTTGGGACAGGGTCCCTCGAGCAGTACTTC

J gene: TRBJ2-7
D gene: .
V gene: TRBV4-2
clone size: .
CDR3 protein: CASSRAYEQYF
CDR3 DNA: TGTGCCAGCAGCCGAGCCTACGAGCAGTACTTC

J gene: TRBJ2-1
D gene: TRBD2
V gene: TRBV11-3
clone size: few
CDR3 protein: CASSLGFGLAGAGEQFF
CDR3 DNA: TGTGCCAGCAGCTTAGGTTTTGGGCTAGCGGGAGCGGGTGAGCAGTTCTTC

J gene: TRBJ2-7
D gene: .
V gene: TRBV3-1/TRBV3-2
clone size: .
CDR3 protein: CASSQERWRGQQYF
CDR3 DNA: TGTGCCAGCAGCCAAGAGAGGTGGAGGGGCCAGCAGTACTTC

J gene: TRBJ2-7
D gene: TRBD1
V gene: TRBV5-1
clone size: .
CDR3 protein: CASSLSARTGGSEQYF
CDR3 DNA: TGCGCCAGCAGCTTGAGTGCCCGGACAGGGGGCTCCGAGCAGTACTTC

J gene: TRBJ1-5
D gene: .
V gene: TRBV4-2
clone size: .
CDR3 protein: CASSQPTTGGYQPQHF
CDR3 DNA: TGTGCCAGCAGCCAACCTACTACGGGGGGCTATCAGCCCCAGCATTTT

J gene: TRBJ2-3
D gene: TRBD2
V gene: TRBV11-1
clone size: .
CDR3 protein: CASSLGLAEGADTQYF
CDR3 DNA: TGTGCCAGCAGCTTGGGACTAGCTGAAGGGGCAGATACGCAGTATTTT

J gene: TRBJ1-5
D gene: .
V gene: TRBV5-1
clone size: .
CDR3 protein: CASSWAEGQPQHF
CDR3 DNA: TGCGCCAGCAGCTGGGCGGAGGGTCAGCCCCAGCATTTT

J gene: TRBJ2-5
D gene: TRBD1
V gene: TRBV24-1
clone size: .
CDR3 protein: CATSSGQGRGTQYF
CDR3 DNA: TGTGCCACCAGTTCTGGACAGGGACGGGGGACCCAGTACTTC

J gene: TRBJ2-1
D gene: .
V gene: TRBV24-1
clone size: once
CDR3 protein: CATSDLSAGPNEQFF
CDR3 DNA: TGTGCCACCAGTGATTTGTCGGCAGGGCCGAATGAGCAGTTCTTC

J gene: TRBJ2-3
D gene: TRBD1
V gene: TRBV5-8
clone size: .
CDR3 protein: CASSPGTGGVRTQYF
CDR3 DNA: TGTGCCAGCAGCCCAGGGACAGGGGGCGTTCGTACGCAGTATTTT

J gene: TRBJ1-4
D gene: .
V gene: TRBV18
clone size: .
CDR3 protein: CASSPSSANEKLFF
CDR3 DNA: TGTGCCAGCTCACCCAGTTCAGCTAATGAAAAACTGTTTTTT

J gene: TRBJ1-1
D gene: .
V gene: TRBV19
clone size: .
CDR3 protein: CASILGGTEAFF
CDR3 DNA: TGTGCCAGTATCCTCGGGGGAACTGAAGCTTTCTTT

J gene: TRBJ2-2
D gene: TRBD2
V gene: TRBV27
clone size: once
CDR3 protein: CASSSTGLAGTNTGELFF
CDR3 DNA: TGTGCCAGCAGTTCGACGGGACTAGCGGGCACGAACACCGGGGAGCTGTTTTTT

J gene: TRBJ2-1
D gene: .
V gene: TRBV11-1
clone size: .
CDR3 protein: CASSLVVAASYNEQFF
CDR3 DNA: TGTGCCAGCAGCTTAGTAGTAGCGGCCTCCTACAATGAGCAGTTCTTC

J gene: TRBJ2-7
D gene: .
V gene: TRBV7-9
clone size: .
CDR3 protein: CASSFTTSVAYEQYF
CDR3 DNA: TGTGCCAGCAGCTTTACCACGTCGGTAGCCTACGAGCAGTACTTC

J gene: TRBJ1-2
D gene: .
V gene: TRBV12-5
clone size: .
CDR3 protein: CASGSGLLQSYGYTF
CDR3 DNA: TGTGCTAGTGGTTCGGGACTTCTCCAGTCTTATGGCTACACCTTC

J gene: TRBJ1-5
D gene: .
V gene: TRBV6-2/TRBV6-3
clone size: .
CDR3 protein: CASSPRDRRSPYQPQHF
CDR3 DNA: TGTGCCAGCAGTCCCCGGGATCGGCGCTCCCCGTATCAGCCCCAGCATTTT